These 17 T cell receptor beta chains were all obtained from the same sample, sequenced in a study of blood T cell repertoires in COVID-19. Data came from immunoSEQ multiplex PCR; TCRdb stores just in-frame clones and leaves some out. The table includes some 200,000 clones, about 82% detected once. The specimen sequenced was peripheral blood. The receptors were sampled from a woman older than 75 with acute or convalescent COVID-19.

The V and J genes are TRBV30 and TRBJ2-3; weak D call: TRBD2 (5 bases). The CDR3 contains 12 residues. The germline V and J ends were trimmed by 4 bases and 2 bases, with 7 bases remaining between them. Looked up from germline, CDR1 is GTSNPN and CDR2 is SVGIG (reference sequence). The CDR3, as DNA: TGTGCCTGGACGCGGGTCACAGATACGCAGTATTTT. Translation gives CAWTRVTDTQYF.

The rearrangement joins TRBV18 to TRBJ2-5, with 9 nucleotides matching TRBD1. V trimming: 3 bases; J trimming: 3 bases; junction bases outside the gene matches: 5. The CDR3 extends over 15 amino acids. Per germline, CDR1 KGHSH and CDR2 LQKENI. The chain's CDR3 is CASSPRTGEEETQYF. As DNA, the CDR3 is TGTGCCAGCTCACCTCGGACAGGGGAGGAAGAGACCCAGTACTTC. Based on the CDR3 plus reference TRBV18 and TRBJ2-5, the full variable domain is NAGVMQNPRHLVRRRGQEARLRCSPMKGHSHVYWYRQLPEEGLKFMVYLQKENIIDESGMPKERFSAEFPKEGPSILRIQQVVRGDSAAYFCASSPRTGEEETQYFGPGTRLLVL.

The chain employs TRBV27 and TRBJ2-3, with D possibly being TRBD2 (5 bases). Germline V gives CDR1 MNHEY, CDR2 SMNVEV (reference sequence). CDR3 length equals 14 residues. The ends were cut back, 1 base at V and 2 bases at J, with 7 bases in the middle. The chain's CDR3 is CASSLYDYTDTQYF. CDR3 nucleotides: TGTGCCAGCAGTTTATACGACTACACAGATACGCAGTATTTT.

CDR3 DNA sequence: TGTGCCACCAGTGATTTTTATACCGGGGGAGATACGCAGTATTTT. Translated: CATSDFYTGGDTQYF. This chain uses TRBV24-1 with TRBJ2-3; perhaps TRBD2 as D (6 bases). The CDR3 consists of 15 residues. V lost 1 base and J 5 bases, leaving 12 bases between the germline ends. Germline V gene lookup returns CDR1 KGHDR and CDR2 SFDVKD.

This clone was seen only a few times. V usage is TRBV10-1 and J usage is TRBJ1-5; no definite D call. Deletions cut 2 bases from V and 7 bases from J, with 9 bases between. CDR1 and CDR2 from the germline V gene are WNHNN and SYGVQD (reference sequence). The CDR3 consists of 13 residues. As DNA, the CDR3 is TGCGCCAGCAGTGAGACTTTGAACCAGCCCCAGCATTTT. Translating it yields CASSETLNQPQHF.

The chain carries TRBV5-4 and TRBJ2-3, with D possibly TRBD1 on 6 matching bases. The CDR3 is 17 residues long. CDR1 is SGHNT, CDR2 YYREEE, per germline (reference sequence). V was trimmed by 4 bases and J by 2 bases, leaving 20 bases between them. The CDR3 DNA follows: TGTGCCAGCAGCGCCGGACAGCTTAGGGATTCCACAGATACGCAGTATTTT. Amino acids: CASSAGQLRDSTDTQYF.

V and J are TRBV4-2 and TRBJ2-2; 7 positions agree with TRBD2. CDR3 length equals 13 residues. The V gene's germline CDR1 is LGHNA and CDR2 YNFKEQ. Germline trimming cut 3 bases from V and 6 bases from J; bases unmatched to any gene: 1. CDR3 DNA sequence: TGTGCCAGCAGCCAGACTAGCCCCGGGGAGCTGTTTTTT. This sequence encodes CASSQTSPGELFF.

The CDR3 spells CASSQERLAADTQYF. The CDR3 DNA reads as TGCGCCAGCAGCCAAGAAAGGCTAGCGGCAGATACGCAGTATTTT. This chain uses TRBV4-3 with TRBJ2-3; 7 bases fit TRBD2. Germline V gene sequence: CDR1 LGHNA, CDR2 YSLEER. The CDR3 runs to 15 residues. With V trimmed by 0 bases and J by 4 bases, 4 bases remained unmatched.

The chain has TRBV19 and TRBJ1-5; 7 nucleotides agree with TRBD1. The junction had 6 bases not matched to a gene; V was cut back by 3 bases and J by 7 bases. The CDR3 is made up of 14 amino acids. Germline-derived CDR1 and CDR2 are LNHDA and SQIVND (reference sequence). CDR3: CASSIPQGSQPQHF. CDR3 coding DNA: TGTGCCAGTAGTATTCCACAGGGGAGCCAGCCCCAGCATTTT.

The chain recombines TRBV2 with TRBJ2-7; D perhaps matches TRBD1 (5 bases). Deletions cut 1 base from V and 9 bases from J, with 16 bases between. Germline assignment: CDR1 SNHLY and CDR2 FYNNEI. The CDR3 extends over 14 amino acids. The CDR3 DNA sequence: TGTGCCAGCAGTGAAGTACAGGCGAGGATCGGGCAGTACTTC. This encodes CASSEVQARIGQYF. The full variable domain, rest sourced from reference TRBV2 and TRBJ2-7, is EPEVTQTPSHQVTQMGQEVILRCVPISNHLYFYWYRQILGQKVEFLVSFYNNEISEKSEIFDDQFSVERPDGSNFTLKIRSTKLEDSAMYFCASSEVQARIGQYFGPGTRLTVT.

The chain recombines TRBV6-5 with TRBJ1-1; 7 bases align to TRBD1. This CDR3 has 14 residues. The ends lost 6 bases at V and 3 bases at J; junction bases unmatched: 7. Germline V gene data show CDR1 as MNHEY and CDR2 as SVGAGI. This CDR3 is CASRDTGDDTEAFF. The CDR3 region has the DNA TGTGCCAGCAGAGACACAGGGGATGACACTGAAGCTTTCTTT.

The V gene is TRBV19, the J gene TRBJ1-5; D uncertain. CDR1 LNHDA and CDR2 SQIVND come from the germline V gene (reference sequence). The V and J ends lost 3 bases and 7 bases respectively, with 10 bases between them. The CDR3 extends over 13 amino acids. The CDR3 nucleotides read TGTGCCAGTAGTATCGATGGCGGACAGCCCCAGCATTTT. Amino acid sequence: CASSIDGGQPQHF.

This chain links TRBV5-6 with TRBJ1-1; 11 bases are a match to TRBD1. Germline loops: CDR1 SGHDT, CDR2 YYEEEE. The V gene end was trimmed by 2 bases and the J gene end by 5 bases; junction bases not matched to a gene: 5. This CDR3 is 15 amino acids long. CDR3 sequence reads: CASSFGTGGWTEAFF. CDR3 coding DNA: TGTGCCAGCAGCTTCGGGACAGGGGGTTGGACTGAAGCTTTCTTT.

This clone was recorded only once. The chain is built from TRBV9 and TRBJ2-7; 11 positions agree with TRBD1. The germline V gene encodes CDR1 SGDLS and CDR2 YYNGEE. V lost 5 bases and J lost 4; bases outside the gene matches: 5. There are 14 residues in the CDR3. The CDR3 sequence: CASSAGTGGYEQYF. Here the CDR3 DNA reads TGTGCCAGCAGTGCCGGGACAGGGGGTTACGAGCAGTACTTC.

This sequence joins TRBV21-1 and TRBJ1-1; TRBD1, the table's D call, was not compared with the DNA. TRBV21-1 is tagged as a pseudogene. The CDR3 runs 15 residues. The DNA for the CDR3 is TGTGCCAGCAGCAAAGTTGAAAAACAGGGAACTGAAGCTTTCTTT. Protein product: CASSKVEKQGTEAFF.

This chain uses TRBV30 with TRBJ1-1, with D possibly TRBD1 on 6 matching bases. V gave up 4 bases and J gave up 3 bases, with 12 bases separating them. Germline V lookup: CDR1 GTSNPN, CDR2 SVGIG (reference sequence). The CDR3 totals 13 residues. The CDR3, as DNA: TGTGCCTGGAACCTAGGGGGTTACACTGAAGCTTTCTTT. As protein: CAWNLGGYTEAFF.

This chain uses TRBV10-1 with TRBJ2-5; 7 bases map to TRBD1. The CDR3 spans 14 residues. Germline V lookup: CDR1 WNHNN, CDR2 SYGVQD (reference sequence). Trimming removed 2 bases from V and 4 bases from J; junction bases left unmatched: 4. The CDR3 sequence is CASSERNRGETQYF. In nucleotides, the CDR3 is TGCGCCAGCAGTGAGCGGAACAGGGGAGAGACCCAGTACTTC.